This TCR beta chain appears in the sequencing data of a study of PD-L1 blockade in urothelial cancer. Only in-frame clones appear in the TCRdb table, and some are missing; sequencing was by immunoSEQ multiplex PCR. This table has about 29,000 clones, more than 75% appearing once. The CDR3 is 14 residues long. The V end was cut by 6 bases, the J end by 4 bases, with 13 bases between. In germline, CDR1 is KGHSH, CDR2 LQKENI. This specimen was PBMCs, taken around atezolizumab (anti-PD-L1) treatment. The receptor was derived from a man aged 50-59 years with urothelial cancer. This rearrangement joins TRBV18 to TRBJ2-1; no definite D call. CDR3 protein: CASSLPGVYNEQFF. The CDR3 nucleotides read TGTGCCAGCTCCTTACCGGGTGTGTACAATGAGCAGTTCTTC.